This T cell receptor beta chain came from a study of cytomegalovirus exposure and HLA in healthy donors. Sequenced by immunoSEQ multiplex PCR; TCRdb stores in-frame clones only, minus some. The table lists more than 300,000 clones, just over 85% of them singletons. Germline lookup yields CDR1 SGHVS and CDR2 FQNEAQ. This CDR3 contains 16 residues. Trimming pared 4 bases from V and 5 bases from J, leaving 18 bases between. The source is a woman in her late teens or twenties in good health and CMV-seronegative. Sequencing was carried out using PBMCs. The chain has TRBV7-8 and TRBJ2-1, with D possibly matching TRBD1 (5 bases). CDR3 DNA: TGTGCCAGCAGCTCAGCCAGGGCCAGGGCGAACAATGAGCAGTTCTTC. Residues: CASSSARARANNEQFF.